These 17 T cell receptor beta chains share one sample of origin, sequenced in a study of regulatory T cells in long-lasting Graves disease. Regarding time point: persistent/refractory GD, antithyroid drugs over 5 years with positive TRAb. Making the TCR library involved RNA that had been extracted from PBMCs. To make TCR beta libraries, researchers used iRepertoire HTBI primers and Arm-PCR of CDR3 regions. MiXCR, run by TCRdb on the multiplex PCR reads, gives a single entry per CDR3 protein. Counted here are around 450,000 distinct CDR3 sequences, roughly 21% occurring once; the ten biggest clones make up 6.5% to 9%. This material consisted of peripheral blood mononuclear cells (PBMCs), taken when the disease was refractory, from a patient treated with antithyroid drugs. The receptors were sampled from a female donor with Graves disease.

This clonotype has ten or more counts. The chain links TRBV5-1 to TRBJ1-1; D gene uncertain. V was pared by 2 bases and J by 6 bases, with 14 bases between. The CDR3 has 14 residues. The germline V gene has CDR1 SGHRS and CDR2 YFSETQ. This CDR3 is CASSLGPPLAEAFF. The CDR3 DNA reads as TGCGCCAGCAGCTTAGGCCCCCCTCTGGCTGAAGCTTTCTTT. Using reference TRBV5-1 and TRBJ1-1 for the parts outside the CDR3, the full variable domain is KAGVTQTPRYLIKTRGQQVTLSCSPISGHRSVSWYQQTPGQGLQFLFEYFSETQRNKGNFPGRFSGRQFSNSRSEMNVSTLELGDSALYLCASSLGPPLAEAFFGQGTRLTVV.

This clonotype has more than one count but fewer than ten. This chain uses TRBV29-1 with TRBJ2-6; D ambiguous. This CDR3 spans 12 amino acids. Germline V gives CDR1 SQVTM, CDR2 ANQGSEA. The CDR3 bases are TGCGCAGTCTCTTCTGGGGCCAACGTCCTGACTTTC. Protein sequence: CAVSSGANVLTF.

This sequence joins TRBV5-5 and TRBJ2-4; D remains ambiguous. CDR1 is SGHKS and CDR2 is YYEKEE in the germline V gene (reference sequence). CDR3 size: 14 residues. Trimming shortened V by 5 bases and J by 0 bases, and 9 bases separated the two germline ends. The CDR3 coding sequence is TGTGCCAGCAGGAACCCTTTAGCCAAAAACATTCAGTACTTC. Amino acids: CASRNPLAKNIQYF.

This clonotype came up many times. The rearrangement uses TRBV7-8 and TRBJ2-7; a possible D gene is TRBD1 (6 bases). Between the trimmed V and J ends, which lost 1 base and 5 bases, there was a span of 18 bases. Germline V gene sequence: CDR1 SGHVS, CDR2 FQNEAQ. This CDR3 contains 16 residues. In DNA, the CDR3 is TGTGCCAGCAGCTTAGTCTTCGGGCAGGGGTACGACGAGCAGTACTTC. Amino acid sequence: CASSLVFGQGYDEQYF.

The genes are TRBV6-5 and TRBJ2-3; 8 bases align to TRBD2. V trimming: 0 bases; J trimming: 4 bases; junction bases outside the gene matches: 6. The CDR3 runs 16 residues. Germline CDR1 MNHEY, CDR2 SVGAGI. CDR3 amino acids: CASSYSGLVHPDTQYF. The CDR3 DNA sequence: TGTGCCAGCAGTTACTCGGGACTAGTACATCCAGATACGCAGTATTTT.

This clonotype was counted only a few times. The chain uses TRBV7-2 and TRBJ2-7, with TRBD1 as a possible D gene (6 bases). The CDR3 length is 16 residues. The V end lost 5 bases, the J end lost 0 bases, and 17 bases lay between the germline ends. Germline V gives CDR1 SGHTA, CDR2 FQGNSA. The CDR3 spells CASSPGGRTDSYEQYF. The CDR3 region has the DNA TGTGCCAGCAGCCCTGGGGGTCGGACAGACTCCTACGAGCAGTACTTC.

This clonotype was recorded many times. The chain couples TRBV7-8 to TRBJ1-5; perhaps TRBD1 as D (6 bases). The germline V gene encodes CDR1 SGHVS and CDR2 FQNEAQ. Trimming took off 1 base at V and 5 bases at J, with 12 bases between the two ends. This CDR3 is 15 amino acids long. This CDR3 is CASSLENRAYQPQHF. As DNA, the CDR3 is TGTGCCAGCAGCTTAGAAAACAGGGCTTATCAGCCCCAGCATTTT. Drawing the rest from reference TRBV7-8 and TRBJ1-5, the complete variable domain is GAGVSQSPRYKVAKRGQDVALRCDPISGHVSLFWYQQALGQGPEFLTYFQNEAQLDKSGLPSDRFFAERPEGSVSTLKIQRTQQEDSAVYLCASSLENRAYQPQHFGDGTRLSIL.

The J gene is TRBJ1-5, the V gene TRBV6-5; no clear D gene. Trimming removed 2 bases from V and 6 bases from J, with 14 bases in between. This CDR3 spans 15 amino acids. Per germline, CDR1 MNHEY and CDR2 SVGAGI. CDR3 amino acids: CASSYGQRPGQPQHF. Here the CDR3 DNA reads TGTGCCAGCAGTTACGGCCAAAGGCCCGGTCAGCCCCAGCATTTT.

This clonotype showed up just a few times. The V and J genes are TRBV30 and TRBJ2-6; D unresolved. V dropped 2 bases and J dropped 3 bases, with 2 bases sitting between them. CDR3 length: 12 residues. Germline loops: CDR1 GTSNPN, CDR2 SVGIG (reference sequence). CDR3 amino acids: CAWSIGANVLTF. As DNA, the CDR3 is TGTGCCTGGAGTATTGGGGCCAACGTCCTGACTTTC.

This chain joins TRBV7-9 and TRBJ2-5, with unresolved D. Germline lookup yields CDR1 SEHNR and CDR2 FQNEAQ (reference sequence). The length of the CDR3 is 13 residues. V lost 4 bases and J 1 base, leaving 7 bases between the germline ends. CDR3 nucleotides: TGTGCCAGCAGCTCCCGTTTCCAAGAGACCCAGTACTTC. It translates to CASSSRFQETQYF.

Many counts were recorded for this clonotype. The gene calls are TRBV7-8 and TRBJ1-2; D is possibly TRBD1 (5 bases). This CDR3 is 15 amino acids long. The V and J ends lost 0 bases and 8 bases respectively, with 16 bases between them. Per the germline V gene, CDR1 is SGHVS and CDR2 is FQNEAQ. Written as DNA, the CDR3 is TGTGCCAGCAGCTTAGCGCTTGGAGGGGCCGGAGGCTACACCTTC. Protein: CASSLALGGAGGYTF.

The CDR3 loop reads CASSDSRQGNTGELFF. CDR3 sequence (DNA): TGTGCCAGCAGCGACAGTAGACAGGGGAACACCGGGGAGCTGTTTTTT. The chain recombines TRBV14 with TRBJ2-2; 7 nucleotides line up with TRBD1. J lost 1 base, V lost 5 bases, and 7 bases had no gene match. The CDR3 totals 16 residues. CDR1 SGHDN and CDR2 FVKESK come from the germline V gene.

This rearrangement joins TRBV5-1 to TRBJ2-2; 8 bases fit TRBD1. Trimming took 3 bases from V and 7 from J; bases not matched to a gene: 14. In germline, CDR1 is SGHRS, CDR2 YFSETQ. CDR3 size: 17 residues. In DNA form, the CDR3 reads TGCGCCAGCAGCTCATTGCCGGGACAGGCCCTCAGCGGGGAGCTGTTTTTT. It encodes CASSSLPGQALSGELFF.

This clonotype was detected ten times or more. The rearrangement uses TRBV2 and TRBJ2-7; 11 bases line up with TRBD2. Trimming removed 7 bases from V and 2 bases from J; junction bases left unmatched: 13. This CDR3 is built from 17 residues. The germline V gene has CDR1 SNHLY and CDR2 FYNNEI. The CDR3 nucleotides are TGTGCCAGCATGGGGATGAGGGGACTAGCGGCGACCTACGAGCAGTACTTC. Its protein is CASMGMRGLAATYEQYF.

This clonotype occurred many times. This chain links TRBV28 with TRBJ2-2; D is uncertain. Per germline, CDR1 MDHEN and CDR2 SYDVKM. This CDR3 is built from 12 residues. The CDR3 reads CAVVSHTGELFF. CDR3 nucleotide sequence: TGTGCAGTGGTTTCACACACCGGGGAGCTGTTTTTT.

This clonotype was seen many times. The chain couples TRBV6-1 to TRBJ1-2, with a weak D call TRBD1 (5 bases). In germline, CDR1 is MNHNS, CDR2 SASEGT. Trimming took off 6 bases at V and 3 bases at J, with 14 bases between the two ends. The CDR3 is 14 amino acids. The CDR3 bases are TGTGCCAGCAGGTCGTCGGGGCGGGACTATGGCTACACCTTC. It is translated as CASRSSGRDYGYTF.

CDR3 DNA: TGTGCCAGCAGCCAAGTAGCGGGAGGGCTCGTAGGAGAGACCCAGTACTTC. Amino acid sequence: CASSQVAGGLVGETQYF. The V gene is TRBV3-1, the J gene TRBJ2-5, with 11 bases lining up with TRBD2. The CDR3 is 17 amino acids. Germline CDR1 reads LGHDT; CDR2 reads YNNKEL (reference sequence). Losses at the gene ends were 1 base for V and 4 bases for J; bases not matched to a gene: 8.